Listed below are T cell receptor beta chains from one sample, sequenced in a study of OX40 agonist ivuxolimab in advanced cancers. Sequencing was performed with immunoSEQ multiplex PCR; in TCRdb, only in-frame clones are kept and a portion is missing. Of about 75,000 clones listed, about 88% are singletons. Source: CD4+ or CD8+ T cells sorted from blood, taken in a trial of the OX40 agonist ivuxolimab. These receptors came from an adult with an advanced solid tumor such as melanoma, head and neck, liver or kidney cancer. The CDR3 runs from the conserved cysteine through the conserved F or W. The D gene is left open where the match is weak. Clone size is given for some rows only: seen once, a few or many times, or a class if the clone is expanded.

CDR3 length	clone size	V gene	D gene	J gene	CDR3 DNA	CDR3 protein
13	.	TRBV2	.	TRBJ1-5	TGTGCCAGCTGCAGACAGAGCAATCAGCCCCAGCATTTT	CASCRQSNQPQHF
11	.	TRBV19	.	TRBJ1-1	TGTGCCAGCAAAGGGTTGGTTGAAGCTTTCTTT	CASKGLVEAFF
14	.	TRBV7-6	TRBD2	TRBJ2-7	TGTGCCAGCAGCTTAGGGGGACTAGCATACGAGCAGTACTTC	CASSLGGLAYEQYF
13	once	TRBV6-6	TRBD1	TRBJ1-5	TGTGCCAGCAGGACACAGGGGGATCAGCCCCAGCATTTT	CASRTQGDQPQHF
11	.	TRBV30	.	TRBJ2-1	TGTGCCGGGGAGTCAAGGAATGAGCAGTTCTTC	CAGESRNEQFF
12	.	TRBV28	.	TRBJ2-5	TGTGCCAGCAGCTCTTTCCAAGAGACCCAGTACTTC	CASSSFQETQYF
10	.	TRBV2	.	TRBJ1-2	TGTGCCAGCAGGGAAGACAGGAGAATCTTC	CASREDRRIF
14	.	TRBV18	.	TRBJ1-5	TGTGCCAGCTCACCAAACAGGAGCAATCAGCCCCAGCATTTT	CASSPNRSNQPQHF
13	.	TRBV6-1	.	TRBJ1-1	TGTGCCAGCAGTGAGCGGGGGGACACTGAAGCTTTCTTT	CASSERGDTEAFF
16	.	TRBV7-2	.	TRBJ2-7	TGTGCCAGCAGCTTAGTGGCAGGGGCCAGCTCCTACGAGCAGTACTTC	CASSLVAGASSYEQYF
14	.	TRBV10-3	.	TRBJ1-2	TGTGCCATCAGTTCCGGGACAACTAACTATGGCTACACCTTC	CAISSGTTNYGYTF
13	.	TRBV7-9	.	TRBJ2-7	TGTGCCAGCAGCGTAGGGGGGTCCTACGAGCAGTACTTC	CASSVGGSYEQYF
13	.	TRBV11-2	.	TRBJ2-7	TGTGCCAGCAGCTTAGGAGCGGACTACGAGCAGTACTTC	CASSLGADYEQYF
16	.	TRBV9	.	TRBJ2-3	TGTGCCAGCAGCGTAGGGGTTTGGGCTGAAGATTTGACGCAGTATTTT	CASSVGVWAEDLTQYF
14	.	TRBV5-1	.	TRBJ2-5	TGCGCCAGCAGTGTTCCTTACATTAGGGAGACCCAGTACTTC	CASSVPYIRETQYF
14	.	TRBV5-8	.	TRBJ2-2	TGTGCCAGCAGCCCAAGGCTGAACACCGGGGAGCTGTTTTTT	CASSPRLNTGELFF